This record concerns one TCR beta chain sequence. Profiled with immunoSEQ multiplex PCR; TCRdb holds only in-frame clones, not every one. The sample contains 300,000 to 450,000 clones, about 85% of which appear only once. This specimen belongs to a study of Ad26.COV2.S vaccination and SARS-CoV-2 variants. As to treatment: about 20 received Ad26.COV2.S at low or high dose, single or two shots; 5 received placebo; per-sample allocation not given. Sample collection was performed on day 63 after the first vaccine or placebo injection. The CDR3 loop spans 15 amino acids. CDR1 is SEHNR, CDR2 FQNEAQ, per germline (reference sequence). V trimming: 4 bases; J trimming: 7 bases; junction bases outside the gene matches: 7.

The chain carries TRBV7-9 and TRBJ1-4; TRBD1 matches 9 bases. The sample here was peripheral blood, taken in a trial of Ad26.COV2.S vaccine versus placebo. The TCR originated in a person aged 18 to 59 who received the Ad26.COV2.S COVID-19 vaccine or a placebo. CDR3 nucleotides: TGTGCCAGCAGCTCTCCGGGGACAGGGAGTGAAAAACTGTTTTTT. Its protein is CASSSPGTGSEKLFF.